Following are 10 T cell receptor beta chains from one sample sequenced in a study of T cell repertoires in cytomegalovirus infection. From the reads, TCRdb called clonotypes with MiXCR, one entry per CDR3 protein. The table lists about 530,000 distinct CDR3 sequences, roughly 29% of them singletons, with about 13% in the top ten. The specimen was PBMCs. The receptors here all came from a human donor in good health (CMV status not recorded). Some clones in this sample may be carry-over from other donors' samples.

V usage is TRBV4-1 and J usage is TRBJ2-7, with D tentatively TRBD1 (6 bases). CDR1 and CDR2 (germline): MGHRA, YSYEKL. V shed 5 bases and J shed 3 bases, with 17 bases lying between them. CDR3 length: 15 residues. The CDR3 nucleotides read TGCGCCAGCAGCGACACACAGGGAGTCAGCTACGAGCAGTACTTC. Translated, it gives CASSDTQGVSYEQYF.

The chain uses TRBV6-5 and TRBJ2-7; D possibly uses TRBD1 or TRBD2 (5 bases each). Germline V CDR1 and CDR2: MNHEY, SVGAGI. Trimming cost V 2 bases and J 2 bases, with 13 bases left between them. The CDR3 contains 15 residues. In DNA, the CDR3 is TGTGCCAGCAGTTACCGGGACGGTTTCGCCTACGAGCAGTACTTC. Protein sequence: CASSYRDGFAYEQYF.

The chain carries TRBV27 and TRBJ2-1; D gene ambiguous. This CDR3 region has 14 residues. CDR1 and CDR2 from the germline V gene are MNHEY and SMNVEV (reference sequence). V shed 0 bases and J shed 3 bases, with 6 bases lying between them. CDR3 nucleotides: TGTGCCAGCAGTTTATCTCCTGACTACAATGAGCAGTTCTTC. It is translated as CASSLSPDYNEQFF.

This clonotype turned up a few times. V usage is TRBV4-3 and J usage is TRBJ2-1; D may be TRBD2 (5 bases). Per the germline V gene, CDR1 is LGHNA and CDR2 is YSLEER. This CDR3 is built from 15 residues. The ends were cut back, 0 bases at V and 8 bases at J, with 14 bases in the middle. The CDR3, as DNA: TGCGCCAGCAGCCAAGAGGATTACGGGCGGGATGAGCAGTTCTTC. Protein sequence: CASSQEDYGRDEQFF.

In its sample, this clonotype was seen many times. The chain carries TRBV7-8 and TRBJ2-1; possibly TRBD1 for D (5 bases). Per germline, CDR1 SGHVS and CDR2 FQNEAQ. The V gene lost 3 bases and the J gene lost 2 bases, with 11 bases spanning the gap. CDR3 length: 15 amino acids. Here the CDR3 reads CASSLLRAAYNEQFF. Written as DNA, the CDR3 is TGTGCCAGCAGCTTGCTCAGGGCGGCCTACAATGAGCAGTTCTTC. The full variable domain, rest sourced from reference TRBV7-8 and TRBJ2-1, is GAGVSQSPRYKVAKRGQDVALRCDPISGHVSLFWYQQALGQGPEFLTYFQNEAQLDKSGLPSDRFFAERPEGSVSTLKIQRTQQEDSAVYLCASSLLRAAYNEQFFGPGTRLTVL.

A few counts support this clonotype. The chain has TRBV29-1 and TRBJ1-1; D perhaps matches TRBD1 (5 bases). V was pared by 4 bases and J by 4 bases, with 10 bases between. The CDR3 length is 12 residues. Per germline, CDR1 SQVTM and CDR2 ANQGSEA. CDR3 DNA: TGCAGCGTTGCAGAAAGGGGCACTGAAGCTTTCTTT. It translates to CSVAERGTEAFF.

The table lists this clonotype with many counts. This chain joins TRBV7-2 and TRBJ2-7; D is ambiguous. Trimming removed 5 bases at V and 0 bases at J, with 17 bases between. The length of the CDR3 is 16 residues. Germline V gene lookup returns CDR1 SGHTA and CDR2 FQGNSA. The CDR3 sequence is CASSPSLVASSYEQYF. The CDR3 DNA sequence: TGTGCCAGCAGCCCCTCACTCGTGGCCAGCTCCTACGAGCAGTACTTC.

This CDR3 reads CASSSRDKGSNQPQHF. CDR3 nucleotide sequence: TGTGCCAGCTCATCCCGGGACAAGGGTAGCAATCAGCCCCAGCATTTT. The genes are TRBV12-3 or TRBV12-4 and TRBJ1-5, with D possibly matching TRBD1 (6 bases). Between the trimmed V and J ends, which lost 8 bases and 0 bases, there was a span of 17 bases. The CDR3 is made up of 16 amino acids.

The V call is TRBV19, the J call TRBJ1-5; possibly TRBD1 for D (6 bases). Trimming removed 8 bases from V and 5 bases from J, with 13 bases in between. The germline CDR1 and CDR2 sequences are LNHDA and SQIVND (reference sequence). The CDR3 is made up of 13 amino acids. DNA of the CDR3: TGTGCCAGTGGGGGGCAGGGAGATCAGCCCCAGCATTTT. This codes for CASGGQGDQPQHF.

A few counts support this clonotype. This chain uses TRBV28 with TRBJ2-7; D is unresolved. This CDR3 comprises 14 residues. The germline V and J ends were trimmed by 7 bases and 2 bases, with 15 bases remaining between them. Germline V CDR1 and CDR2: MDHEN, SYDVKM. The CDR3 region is CASTSGWSPYEQYV. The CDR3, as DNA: TGTGCCAGCACCTCAGGTTGGAGCCCCTACGAGCAGTACGTC.